This record concerns one TCR beta chain sequence. Its specificity is not known. These data originate in a study of T cells after yellow fever vaccination. Study-level points and caveats: The secondary response was weaker but peaked faster, day 5 versus 15. There was a possibility that FACS-sorted repertoires contained abundant clonotypes contaminating from the bulk population. Among primary-vaccination clones, most reappeared after the booster, at roughly 95% for CD4 and roughly 88% for CD8.

It was through 5'RACE template switching that TCR cDNA was made, with a universal primer site and UMIs added. TCRdb reprocessed the 5' RACE reads via MiXCR and lists one record per CDR3 protein. The table includes some 160,000 distinct CDR3 sequences, about a tenth detected once. This CDR3 contains 16 residues. V was pared by 5 bases and J by 5 bases, with 19 bases between. Germline V gene sequence: CDR1 SGHVS, CDR2 FQNEAQ. The sample here was CD8+ T cells sorted from PBMCs, taken 45 days after the yellow fever booster vaccination. This receptor was obtained from a man aged 18-30 years who received the YFV17D yellow fever vaccine. The chain has TRBV7-8 and TRBJ2-1; perhaps TRBD2 as D (6 bases). The CDR3 spells CASSRPRTGVDNEQFF. The CDR3 bases are TGTGCCAGCAGCCGGCCCAGGACGGGGGTAGACAATGAGCAGTTCTTC.